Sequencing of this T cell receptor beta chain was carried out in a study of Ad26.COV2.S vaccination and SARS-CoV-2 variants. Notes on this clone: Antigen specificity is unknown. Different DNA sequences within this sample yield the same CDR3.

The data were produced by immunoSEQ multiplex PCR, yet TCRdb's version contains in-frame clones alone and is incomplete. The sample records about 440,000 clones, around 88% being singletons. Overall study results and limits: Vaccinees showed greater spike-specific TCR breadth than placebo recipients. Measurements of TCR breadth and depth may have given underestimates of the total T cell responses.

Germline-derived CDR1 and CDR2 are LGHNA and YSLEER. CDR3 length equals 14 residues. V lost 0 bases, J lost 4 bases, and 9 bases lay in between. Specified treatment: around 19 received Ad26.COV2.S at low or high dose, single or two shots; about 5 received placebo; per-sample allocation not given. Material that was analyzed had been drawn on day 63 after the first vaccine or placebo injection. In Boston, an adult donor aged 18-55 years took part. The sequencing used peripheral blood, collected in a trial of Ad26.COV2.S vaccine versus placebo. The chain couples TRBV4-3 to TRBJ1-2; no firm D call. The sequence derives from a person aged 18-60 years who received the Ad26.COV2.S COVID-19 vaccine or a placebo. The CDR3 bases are TGCGCCAGCAGCCAAGATGGCGGTGGCTATGGCTACACCTTC. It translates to CASSQDGGGYGYTF.